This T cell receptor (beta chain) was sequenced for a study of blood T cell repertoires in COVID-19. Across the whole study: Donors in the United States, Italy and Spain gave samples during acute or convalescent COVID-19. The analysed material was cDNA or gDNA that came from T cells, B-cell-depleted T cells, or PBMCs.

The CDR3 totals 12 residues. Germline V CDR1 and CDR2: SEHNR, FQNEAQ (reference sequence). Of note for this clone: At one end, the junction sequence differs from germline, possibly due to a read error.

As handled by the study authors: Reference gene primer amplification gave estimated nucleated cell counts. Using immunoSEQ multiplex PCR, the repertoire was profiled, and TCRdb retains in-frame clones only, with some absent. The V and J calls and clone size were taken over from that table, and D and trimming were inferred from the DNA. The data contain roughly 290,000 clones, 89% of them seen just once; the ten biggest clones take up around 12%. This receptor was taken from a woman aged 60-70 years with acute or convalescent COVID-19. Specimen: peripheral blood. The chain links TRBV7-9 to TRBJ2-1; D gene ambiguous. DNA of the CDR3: TGTGCCAGCAGCTTAGCTCTAGGCCCACGGATCTTC. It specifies CASSLALGPRIF.